This TCR beta chain was sequenced during a study of CD8+ T cells in alopecia areata. Study-wide points: Clonality in lesional scalp, especially alopecia totalis/universalis, exceeded that of normal scalp.

Comments on this clone: The antigen remains undetermined.

Extracted RNA was reverse transcribed into cDNA, the sequencing template. Sequencing was performed with immunoSEQ multiplex PCR; in TCRdb, only in-frame clones are kept and a portion is missing. Altogether more than 90,000 clones are present, around 53% being singletons, with the ten largest covering 9% to 15%. V lost 0 bases and J lost 8, with 13 bases in between. This CDR3 is 14 amino acids long. Germline loops: CDR1 SGHDN, CDR2 FVKESK. Specified treatment: oral pan-JAK inhibitor, 5-10 mg twice daily. The sequence was obtained from a human donor with alopecia areata. The V call is TRBV14, the J call TRBJ1-2, with D possibly matching TRBD1 (5 bases). The material sequenced was CD8+ T cells sorted from blood, taken at week 24, from a patient treated with tofacitinib. For the CDR3, the DNA is TGTGCCAGCAGCCAAGACCCGAGGACAAGAGGCTACACCTTC. Translated: CASSQDPRTRGYTF.